The source of this T cell receptor beta chain is a study of human T cells and chemical hapten exposure (TCRdb year 2021). General notes on the study: For sensitization, 2% DPC in acetone was applied to a 2 cm by 2 cm area of upper inner arm skin. Throughout the roughly 25-week study period, patients were also given weekly therapeutic DPC doses on the scalp. Patch tests used Finn chambers with 0.01% DPC on the upper back, scored after 6 days by International Contact Dermatitis Research Group standards. Blood samples were taken from patients before sensitization (week 0) and at 2, 6 and about 24 weeks after DPC sensitization. Blood for TCR sequencing was provided by twenty-nine alopecia patients at one to four time points (pre-sensitization, 2, 6 and 24 weeks). Peripheral blood TCR repertoire changes were tracked in vivo in alopecia patients during primary and secondary sensitization to the hapten diphenylcyclopropenone (DPC). The patient cohort, mostly female, included alopecia areata with under or over 50% scalp involvement, alopecia totalis and alopecia universalis. Libraries were pooled for sequencing, and variation in per-sample TCR yields was attributed mainly to small differences in library volumes within the pool.

Interpreted using the paper, the time point label stands for: pre-sensitization, week 0. The treatment or condition label, read with the paper, signifies: therapeutic diphenylcyclopropenone sensitization with weekly scalp DPC. At each patch-test visit, blood was drawn before the patch test was applied. Patients were eligible if aged 18 to 70, diagnosed with alopecia and judged suitable for DPC therapy, and pregnant patients were excluded. Total RNA was extracted from unfractionated whole blood that had been collected in Tempus Blood RNA tubes. CDR1 MNHEY and CDR2 SMNVEV were looked up in the germline V gene (reference sequence). V is clipped by 1 base and J by 2 bases, and the sequence between their germline boundaries is 12 bases long. The CDR3 covers 17 residues, taking in both the cysteine and the phenylalanine. Just the 51-base CDR3 DNA is kept, in frame starting at base 1. The library was produced with RACE. TCRdb lists the instrument as NextSeq 500. During library preparation, unique molecular identifiers were attached to individual cDNA molecules so that TCRs could be counted quantitatively and reproducibly. From each blood RNA sample, both TCR alpha and TCR beta chains were sequenced. Concerning the study's data processing: The median number of TCRs per sample was 85,000 to 100,000, ranging from roughly 20,000 to 700,000. The Decombinator software suite was used to annotate the V, J and CDR3 of the TCR reads. For PS versus PT1 abundance plots, all samples were subsampled to the same number of TCRs (28,000). Expanded TCRs were defined as absent before sensitization and observed at least eight times at the 2-week time point. TCRdb reworked the public reads: Q25 trimming with fastp, MiXCR clone assembly, productive beta chains retained. Rows with one shared CDR3 protein collapse into an entry with the most common genes and DNA. TCRdb, not the authors, supplied the V and J calls. The sample yields about 250,000 distinct CDR3 sequences; roughly 7.7% were counted once. Jointly, the top ten make up 0.9% to 1.5% of the sample.

Study-wide findings and limitations: Significantly more large CDR3 similarity clusters were formed by expanded TCRs than by pre-sensitization or healthy control sets, consistent with antigen-driven responses. After repeated subsampling, the strength of the expansion versus patch-test correlation and the threshold at which it became significant changed. Because all patients had alopecia, a presumed autoimmune disease, the immune response of the patients might differ from that of healthy individuals. The number of TCRs above 1 in 1000 frequency did not change with DPC sensitization; there was no evidence of global repertoire structure alterations. A positive correlation was found between the number of PT1 expanded TCRs and patch test score, with significance reached at thresholds 8, 16 and 32 but not 4.

Turning to this clonotype: Its antigen remains undetermined. No clone much larger than this one lies a single base away; base qualities are absent.

The receptor was isolated from a man aged 18 to 29 with alopecia areata. Some clones in this sample may be carry-over from other donors' samples. The sequenced sample was whole blood, obtained in connection with sensitization to the hapten diphenylcyclopropenone (DPC). The receptor chain draws on TRBV27 and TRBJ2-6, with a tentative D gene TRBD2 over 5 matching bases. The CDR3 region has the sequence CASSLLSGRTGANVLTF. The base sequence is TGTGCCAGCAGTTTATTATCGGGGAGAACTGGGGCCAACGTCCTGACTTTC. The variable domain in full, with residues beyond the CDR3 obtained from the reference TRBV27 and TRBJ2-6 genes, is EAQVTQNPRYLITVTGKKLTVTCSQNMNHEYMSWYRQDPGLGLRQIYYSMNVEVTDKGDVPEGYKVSRKEKRNFPLILESPSPNQTSLYFCASSLLSGRTGANVLTFGAGSRLTVL.